This T cell receptor beta chain derives from a study of control samples from healthy donors and cancer patients. The CDR3 has 13 amino acids. Trimming cost V 1 base and J 4 bases, with 7 bases left between them. Generated by immunoSEQ multiplex PCR, the TCRdb table keeps only in-frame clones and is missing some. Here the sample spans around 130,000 clones, around nine tenths being singletons. This chain joins TRBV12-3 or TRBV12-4 and TRBJ2-5; the D is unclear. The sequenced sample was blood. The receptor was derived from a man aged 30-40 years in good health. CDR3 sequence reads: CASSLVSVETQYF. The CDR3 DNA follows: TGTGCCAGCAGTTTAGTTTCAGTAGAGACCCAGTACTTC.